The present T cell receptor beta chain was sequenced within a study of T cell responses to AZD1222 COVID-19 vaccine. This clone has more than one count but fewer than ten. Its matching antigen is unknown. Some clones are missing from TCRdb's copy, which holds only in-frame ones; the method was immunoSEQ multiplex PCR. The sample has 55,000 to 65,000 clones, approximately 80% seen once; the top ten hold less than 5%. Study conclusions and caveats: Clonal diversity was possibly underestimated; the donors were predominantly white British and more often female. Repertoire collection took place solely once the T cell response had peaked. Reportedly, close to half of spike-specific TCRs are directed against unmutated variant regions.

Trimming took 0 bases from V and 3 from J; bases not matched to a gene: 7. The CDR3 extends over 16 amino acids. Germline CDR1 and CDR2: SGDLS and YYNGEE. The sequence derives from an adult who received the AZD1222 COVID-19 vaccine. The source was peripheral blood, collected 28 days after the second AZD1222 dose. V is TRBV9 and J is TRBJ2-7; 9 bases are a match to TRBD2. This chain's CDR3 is CASSVGGSGGFYEQYF. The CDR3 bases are TGTGCCAGCAGCGTAGGGGGTAGCGGGGGATTCTACGAGCAGTACTTC. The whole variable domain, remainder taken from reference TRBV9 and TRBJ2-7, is DSGVTQTPKHLITATGQRVTLRCSPRSGDLSVYWYQQSLDQGLQFLIQYYNGEERAKGNILERFSAQQFPDLHSELNLSSLELGDSALYFCASSVGGSGGFYEQYFGPGTRLTVT.